The 8 T cell receptor beta chains listed next were all sequenced from one sample in a study of shared clonotypes between healthy human individuals. This table comes from immunoSEQ multiplex PCR, and its TCRdb copy is limited to in-frame clones, with some not included. The sample shows some 2,000,000 clones, approximately 96% of them seen only once. The source material was naive CD4+ T cells sorted from blood. Subset in this sample: CD45RA+ positively selected. The receptors originated from a man aged 18 to 30 in good health.

The rearrangement links TRBV6-5 to TRBJ1-5; 10 nucleotides align to TRBD1. The CDR3 is 15 amino acids. The V gene end was trimmed by 4 bases and the J gene end by 6 bases; junction bases not matched to a gene: 6. From germline, CDR1 is MNHEY and CDR2 SVGAGI. CDR3 residues: CASSLGQGIGQPQHF. CDR3 DNA sequence: TGTGCCAGCAGTTTGGGACAGGGGATTGGTCAGCCCCAGCATTTT.

This chain links TRBV18 with TRBJ2-2, with D perhaps matching TRBD2 (5 bases). CDR3 size: 12 residues. V was clipped by 6 bases and J by 4 bases, with 6 bases between them. The germline CDR1 and CDR2 sequences are KGHSH and LQKENI. CDR3 amino acids: CASSRATGELFF. CDR3 in DNA: TGTGCCAGCTCGCGGGCCACCGGGGAGCTGTTTTTT.

The V and J genes are TRBV29-1 and TRBJ2-1, with TRBD1 as a possible D gene (6 bases). This CDR3 region has 14 residues. V was pared by 8 bases and J by 5 bases, with 19 bases between. In germline, CDR1 is SQVTM, CDR2 ANQGSEA. CDR3 protein: CSTLQGTIHNEQFF. In nucleotides, the CDR3 is TGCAGCACTTTACAGGGTACAATACACAATGAGCAGTTCTTC.

The rearrangement links TRBV7-2 to TRBJ2-7, with 12 bases matching TRBD1. The V and J ends lost 4 bases and 6 bases, in that order; junction bases with no gene match: 10. From germline, CDR1 is SGHTA and CDR2 FQGNSA. The CDR3 contains 16 residues. The CDR3 sequence: CASSWTGTGGAGEQYF. The CDR3 DNA follows: TGTGCCAGCAGCTGGACCGGGACAGGGGGCGCGGGCGAGCAGTACTTC.

This chain links TRBV4-3 with TRBJ1-2; 10 nucleotides align to TRBD1. Germline CDR1 LGHNA, CDR2 YSLEER. The CDR3 totals 16 residues. V shed 0 bases and J 8 bases; nucleotides not matched to a gene: 9. In nucleotides, the CDR3 is TGCGCCAGCAGCCAAGATCCCGGACAGGGGGTATGGGGCTACACCTTC. Translating gives CASSQDPGQGVWGYTF.

As to this clone: The sample holds other DNA sequences that translate to the same CDR3. The chain recombines TRBV18 with TRBJ2-3; no firm D call. Germline V gives CDR1 KGHSH, CDR2 LQKENI. The CDR3 sequence is 11 residues long. The V gene lost 4 bases and the J gene lost 3 bases, with 2 bases spanning the gap. The CDR3 region is CASSLTDTQYF. The CDR3 region has the DNA TGTGCCAGCTCACTTACAGATACGCAGTATTTT.

The chain uses TRBV28 and TRBJ1-6; D not resolved. The CDR3 sequence is 16 residues long. Germline loops: CDR1 MDHEN, CDR2 SYDVKM. V dropped 7 bases and J dropped 7 bases, with 20 bases sitting between them. The CDR3 loop is CASIPKGVVINSPLHF. The CDR3 DNA is TGTGCCAGCATCCCCAAGGGTGTAGTGATCAATTCACCCCTCCACTTT.

The chain is built from TRBV11-2 and TRBJ2-1; D may be TRBD1 or TRBD2 (5 bases each). From germline, CDR1 is SGHAT and CDR2 FQNNGV. The germline V and J ends were trimmed by 6 bases and 8 bases, with 8 bases remaining between them. The CDR3 loop spans 11 amino acids. The CDR3 loop reads CASRSGHEQFF. The CDR3 DNA sequence: TGTGCCAGCAGGTCGGGGCATGAGCAGTTCTTC.